This T cell receptor (beta chain) was recorded in a study of vaccination and CD4 T cells after COVID-19. Study details: Participants, all vaccine recipients, received two doses of either BNT162b2 or mRNA-1273.

With the Oncomine TCR Beta short-read assay, DNA from cultured CD4+ T cells was sequenced. After culture, CD4+ T cells served as the source for genomic DNA extraction. Using its own MiXCR run on the PCR reads, TCRdb lists one record per CDR3 protein. The repertoire holds about 20,000 distinct CDR3 sequences, with roughly three fifths as singletons. With regard to this clonotype: Its matching antigen is unknown.

The treatment here: roughly 10-day PBMC culture with coronavirus spike peptide pools or control peptides (ViraFEST assay). Under the ViraFEST approach, antigen-specific T cells were expanded with peptide pools and TCRs subsequently sequenced. Over 1.5 million PBMCs went into each well for culture with approximately 10 IU/ml IL-2 and roughly 9 ug/ml peptide pools. The ends lost 1 base at V and 4 bases at J; junction bases unmatched: 4. Germline CDR1 and CDR2: DFQATT and SNEGSKA (reference sequence). CDR3 length: 14 amino acids. The sample in question was CD4+ T cells from blood, cultured in vitro, obtained after SARS-CoV-2 vaccination. The sequence derives from a human donor who had recovered from COVID-19. The chain has TRBV20-1 and TRBJ1-1; 9 bases fit TRBD1. The chain's CDR3 is CSARGGTGSTEAFF. The CDR3 coding sequence is TGCAGTGCTAGAGGTGGGACAGGGAGCACTGAAGCTTTCTTT.